Listed below are T cell receptor beta chains from one sample, sequenced in a study of cytomegalovirus exposure and HLA in healthy donors. The table came from immunoSEQ multiplex PCR; TCRdb's copy has only in-frame clones and leaves some out. The sample contains 150,000 to 250,000 clones, about three quarters of which appear only once. The material sequenced was PBMCs. These receptors were taken from a woman in her twenties or thirties in good health and CMV-seronegative. Both conserved end residues are part of each CDR3. Fields, in order: CDR3 length, J gene, clone size, D gene, V gene, CDR3 DNA, CDR3 protein. A D gene is named only where the DNA matches it firmly. Only some rows state a clone size, as once, few, many or a class for expanded clones.

>16|TRBJ2-7|-|-|TRBV30
TGTGCCTGGAGGGCAAGCAGCAGACAGGTAAACAACGAGCAGTACTTC
CAWRASSRQVNNEQYF
>14|TRBJ2-7|-|TRBD2|TRBV27
TGTGCCAGCCGAAGGTACGGCGGGAGATACGAGCAGTACTTC
CASRRYGGRYEQYF
>15|TRBJ2-2|-|TRBD2|TRBV6-5
TGTGCCAGCAGTTACCGGGAGGGTTCGACCGGGGAGCTGTTTTTT
CASSYREGSTGELFF
>14|TRBJ1-6|-|TRBD1|TRBV15
TGTGCCACCAGCTTCGGGACAGGGAATTCACCCCTCCACTTT
CATSFGTGNSPLHF
>16|TRBJ2-1|-|TRBD2|TRBV7-8
TGTGCCAGCAGAAACACCGGGACTAGCGGCCACAATGAGCAGTTCTTC
CASRNTGTSGHNEQFF
>16|TRBJ2-7|-|TRBD2|TRBV18
TGTGCCAGCTCACCACCAACGTCTAGCGGGAGGGACGAGCAGTACTTC
CASSPPTSSGRDEQYF
>17|TRBJ2-4|-|-|TRBV10-2
TGCGCCAGCAGCGTACCCACCCAACAGGGAGACGAAAACATTCAGTACTTC
CASSVPTQQGDENIQYF
>14|TRBJ1-5|-|TRBD1|TRBV2
TGTGCCAGCAGCACAGGGGCGGGCAATCAGCCCCAGCATTTT
CASSTGAGNQPQHF
>16|TRBJ1-1|-|TRBD1|TRBV28
TGTGCCAGCACAGATCCAGGGGGCTCGCGGCCCACTGAAGCTTTCTTT
CASTDPGGSRPTEAFF
>18|TRBJ2-3|-|TRBD2|TRBV4-2
TGTGCCAGCAGCCGTTCTAGCGGGGGTGACACTAGCACAGATACGCAGTATTTT
CASSRSSGGDTSTDTQYF
>16|TRBJ1-5|-|TRBD1|TRBV19
TGTGCCAGTACAAACACCGGGACAGGGATGTTTCAGCCCCAGCATTTT
CASTNTGTGMFQPQHF
>15|TRBJ1-3|few|-|TRBV15
TGTGCCACGGAAGACGGAGGGGCGGGTGGAAACACCATATATTTT
CATEDGGAGGNTIYF
>15|TRBJ1-5|medium-sized|TRBD1|TRBV7-9
TGTGCCAGCAGCCAGACAGGGACTGCCAATCAGCCCCAGCATTTT
CASSQTGTANQPQHF
>14|TRBJ1-4|-|TRBD1|TRBV27
TGTGCCAGCAGTCATGGACAGGGGGGTGAAAAACTGTTTTTT
CASSHGQGGEKLFF
>15|TRBJ2-2|-|TRBD1|TRBV6-5
TGTGCCAGCAACGCCGGGACAGAGAACACCGGGGAGCTGTTTTTT
CASNAGTENTGELFF
>14|TRBJ1-1|-|-|TRBV19
TGTGCCAGTAGTATGAGGGAGGAGACCACTGAAGCTTTCTTT
CASSMREETTEAFF
>15|TRBJ2-7|-|-|TRBV11-2
TGTGCCAGCAGCTTAGATTGGGCAGGGGCCTACGAGCAGTACTTC
CASSLDWAGAYEQYF
>13|TRBJ1-2|-|TRBD1|TRBV28
TGTGCCAGCACGTCCCCGGGACAGGGAACGAACACCTTC
CASTSPGQGTNTF
>14|TRBJ2-7|-|TRBD1|TRBV5-6
TGTGCCAGCAGCTTGGGACAGGGAGCCTACGAGCAGTACTTC
CASSLGQGAYEQYF
>16|TRBJ1-5|-|-|TRBV27
TGTGCCAGCAGTTCCCGGGCCCCAGGGCCCCATCAGCCCCAGCATTTT
CASSSRAPGPHQPQHF
>16|TRBJ2-5|-|TRBD1|TRBV11-2
TGTGCCAGCAGCTTAGGACAGGGTCTTTACGAAGAGACCCAGTACTTC
CASSLGQGLYEETQYF
>13|TRBJ1-1|-|-|TRBV13
TGTGCCAGCAACCAGGGGAGGGTCACTGAAGCTTTCTTT
CASNQGRVTEAFF
>15|TRBJ1-2|-|TRBD1|TRBV18
TGTGCCAGCTCACCGACGGGACAGGGAATCAGTGGCTACACCTTC
CASSPTGQGISGYTF
>12|TRBJ1-5|few|-|TRBV6-6
TGTGCCAGCGGCGGTCCGGTGGGGCCCCAGCATTTT
CASGGPVGPQHF
>15|TRBJ2-4|-|TRBD1|TRBV7-2
TGTGCCAGCAGCTCGCGGACAGGGCAGAAAAACATTCAGTACTTC
CASSSRTGQKNIQYF
>19|TRBJ1-3|-|-|TRBV18
TGTGCCAGCTCACCGGTAGTTGTAAGAGACGGAGGCTCTGGAAACACCATATATTTT
CASSPVVVRDGGSGNTIYF
>16|TRBJ2-7|-|TRBD2|TRBV14
TGTGCCAGCAGCCAAGGGGGGGGACTTTTAGCCTACGAGCAGTACTTC
CASSQGGGLLAYEQYF
>14|TRBJ2-3|-|TRBD2|TRBV6-1
TGTGCCAGCGATCTACTAGCGGGGGGGGGTACGCAGTATTTT
CASDLLAGGGTQYF
>15|TRBJ2-3|-|-|TRBV27
TGTGCCAGCAGTTTATGGGCCAGGGGAACAGATACGCAGTATTTT
CASSLWARGTDTQYF
>17|TRBJ1-5|-|-|TRBV19
TGTGCCAGTAGTATAGCTGGGGGGACCAGGGGCAATCAGCCCCAGCATTTT
CASSIAGGTRGNQPQHF
>17|TRBJ2-5|-|-|TRBV7-6
TGTGCCAGCAGCCCCATATCGGCGGGGGCCCTTAGAGAGACCCAGTACTTC
CASSPISAGALRETQYF
>16|TRBJ2-3|-|TRBD2|TRBV28
TGTGCCAGCAGCTTTACTAGCGGGGGGCCCACAGATACGCAGTATTTT
CASSFTSGGPTDTQYF
>13|TRBJ1-1|-|-|TRBV6-1
TGTGCCAGCAGATCATTCGACGGCGCGGGTCCTTTCTTT
CASRSFDGAGPFF
>15|TRBJ2-2|-|TRBD2|TRBV5-1
TGCGCCAGCAGCCTTAGCGGGAAGAACACCGGGGAGCTGTTTTTT
CASSLSGKNTGELFF
>15|TRBJ2-4|-|TRBD1|TRBV6-5
TGTGCCAGCAGTTCGCCCGGGACAGGGGCGAACATTCAGTACTTC
CASSSPGTGANIQYF
>15|TRBJ2-7|-|-|TRBV6-1
TGTGCCAGCAGTGCTCCGACAGGGAGGTCCTACGAGCAGTACTTC
CASSAPTGRSYEQYF
>14|TRBJ1-2|-|-|TRBV30
TGTGCCTGGAGGACCCCCACCAGGGTGGGTGGCTACACCTTC
CAWRTPTRVGGYTF
>16|TRBJ2-2|once|-|TRBV6-6
TGTGCCAGCTCGAAAATGGGGGGGCTTGTTCCCGGGGAGCTGTTTTTT
CASSKMGGLVPGELFF
>18|TRBJ2-1|-|TRBD2|TRBV9
TGTGCCAGCAGCGTAGTCGCAGCGGGGGGCACTACCTACAATGAGCAGTTCTTC
CASSVVAAGGTTYNEQFF
>17|TRBJ1-4|-|-|TRBV27
TGTGCCAGCAGTTTAGTTCCTCAGGGGATGGGTAATGAAAAACTGTTTTTT
CASSLVPQGMGNEKLFF
>18|TRBJ2-7|-|-|TRBV4-1
TGCGCCAGCAGCCACTCCCGAACCGCCGGGGGGCCTGCTCACGAGCAGTACTTC
CASSHSRTAGGPAHEQYF
>13|TRBJ1-4|-|TRBD1|TRBV27
TGTGCCAGCAGCCGGGACAGTAATGAAAAACTGTTTTTT
CASSRDSNEKLFF
>15|TRBJ2-3|-|TRBD2|TRBV6-1
TGTGCCAGCGTCCGACTAGCGGCGGGCACAGATACGCAGTATTTT
CASVRLAAGTDTQYF
>14|TRBJ1-5|-|-|TRBV5-4
TGTGCCAGCAGCCTAGGAGCTAGCAATCAGCCCCAGCATTTT
CASSLGASNQPQHF
>14|TRBJ2-1|once|TRBD2|TRBV29-1
TGCAGCGTCGCGACTAGCGGGGGGCCTGATGAGCAGTTCTTC
CSVATSGGPDEQFF
>13|TRBJ2-7|-|-|TRBV18
TGTGCCAGCTCACCTATCGGCGGCTACGAGCAGTACTTC
CASSPIGGYEQYF
>11|TRBJ2-1|-|-|TRBV12-2
TGTGCAAGTCACCGGTACAATGAGCAGTTCTTC
CASHRYNEQFF
>14|TRBJ2-7|-|-|TRBV30
TGTGCCTGGGTCAGGGGTCCAGGTTCCTACGAGCAGTACTTC
CAWVRGPGSYEQYF